These 8 T cell receptor beta chains share one sample of origin, sequenced in a study of blood T cell repertoires in COVID-19. Here immunoSEQ multiplex PCR was the method, and the copy in TCRdb shows in-frame clones only, minus some. The profile shows more than 95,000 clones, roughly nine tenths of them singletons. Sequencing was performed on peripheral blood. These receptors originate from a human donor with active COVID-19. The donor label of this sample is uncertain.

The chain carries TRBV4-3 and TRBJ1-2, with TRBD1 matching 9 bases. The CDR3 sequence is 17 residues long. From germline, CDR1 is LGHNA and CDR2 YSLEER. J was trimmed by 1 base and V by 4 bases; bases with no gene match: 10. The CDR3: CASSRDRALALNYGYTF. CDR3 nucleotides: TGCGCCAGCAGCCGGGACAGGGCCTTGGCCCTTAACTATGGCTACACCTTC.

This chain connects TRBV5-5 to TRBJ1-1; tentatively, D is TRBD1 (6 bases). CDR3 length equals 13 residues. V lost 0 bases to trimming and J lost 6 bases, with 9 bases between them. Looked up from germline, CDR1 is SGHKS and CDR2 is YYEKEE (reference sequence). In nucleotides, the CDR3 is TGTGCCAGCAGCTTGGTGGGGGCGGCTGAAGCTTTCTTT. This sequence encodes CASSLVGAAEAFF.

The genes are TRBV6-4 and TRBJ1-6; 7 nucleotides match TRBD1. V lost 7 bases and J lost 5; bases outside the gene matches: 5. CDR3 length equals 14 residues. Germline values: CDR1 MRHNA, CDR2 SNTAGT. CDR3 sequence (DNA): TGTGCCAGCACCGGGACAGACCATAATTCACCCCTCCACTTT. This gives the protein CASTGTDHNSPLHF.

V and J are TRBV5-4 and TRBJ2-1; 8 positions agree with TRBD2. Trimming cost V 4 bases and J 2 bases; bases outside gene matches: 8. Germline values: CDR1 SGHNT, CDR2 YYREEE (reference sequence). CDR3 size: 16 residues. The chain's CDR3 is CASSPGGGVTYNEQFF. CDR3 coding DNA: TGTGCCAGCAGCCCGGGAGGGGGGGTGACCTACAATGAGCAGTTCTTC.

The chain has TRBV30 and TRBJ1-4, with 9 bases fitting TRBD1. J was trimmed by 14 bases and V by 4 bases; bases with no gene match: 11. The germline gives CDR1 GTSNPN, CDR2 SVGIG (reference sequence). This CDR3 contains 13 residues. The CDR3 is CAWKDRGDSSLFF. CDR3 bases: TGTGCCTGGAAGGACAGGGGAGACTCAAGTCTGTTTTTT.

J is TRBJ2-7 and V is TRBV6-2 or TRBV6-3, with D unclear. This CDR3 is built from 13 residues. V was clipped by 4 bases and J by 6 bases, with 13 bases between them. Germline assignment: CDR1 MNHEY and CDR2 SVGEGT. The CDR3 sequence is CASSFSSIGEQYF. CDR3 bases: TGTGCCAGCAGTTTTAGCAGTATCGGCGAGCAGTACTTC.

The chain joins TRBV9 to TRBJ2-3; 9 positions agree with TRBD2. This CDR3 is 15 amino acids long. Trimming at V came to 4 bases and at J to 6 bases, leaving 9 bases not matched to a gene. CDR1 and CDR2 from the germline V gene are SGDLS and YYNGEE. The CDR3 sequence is CASSPGTSSGDTQYF. The CDR3 nucleotides are TGTGCCAGCAGCCCGGGGACTAGCTCCGGGGATACGCAGTATTTT. Filled out from reference TRBV9 and TRBJ2-3, the complete variable domain reads DSGVTQTPKHLITATGQRVTLRCSPRSGDLSVYWYQQSLDQGLQFLIQYYNGEERAKGNILERFSAQQFPDLHSELNLSSLELGDSALYFCASSPGTSSGDTQYFGPGTRLTVL.

V and J are TRBV15 and TRBJ1-3; D perhaps matches TRBD1 (5 bases). Germline V CDR1 and CDR2: LNHNV, YYDKDF (reference sequence). The germline V and J ends were trimmed by 0 bases and 4 bases, with 10 bases remaining between them. This CDR3 comprises 15 residues. As DNA, the CDR3 is TGTGCCACCAGCAGAGATCCAGGGTTCGGAAACACCATATATTTT. Translating it yields CATSRDPGFGNTIYF.